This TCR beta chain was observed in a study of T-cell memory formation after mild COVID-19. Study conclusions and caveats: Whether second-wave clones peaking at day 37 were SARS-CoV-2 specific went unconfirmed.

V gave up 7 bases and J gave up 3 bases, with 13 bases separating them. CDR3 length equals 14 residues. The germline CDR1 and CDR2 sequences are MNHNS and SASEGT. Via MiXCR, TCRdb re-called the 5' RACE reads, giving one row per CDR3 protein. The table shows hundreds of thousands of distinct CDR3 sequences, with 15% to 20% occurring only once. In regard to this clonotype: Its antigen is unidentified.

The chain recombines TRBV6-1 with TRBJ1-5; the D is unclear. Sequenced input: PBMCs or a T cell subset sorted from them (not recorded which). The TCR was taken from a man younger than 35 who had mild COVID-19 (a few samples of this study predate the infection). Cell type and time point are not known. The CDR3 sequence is CASIRSVYNQPQHF. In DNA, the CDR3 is TGTGCCAGCATCAGGTCAGTTTACAATCAGCCCCAGCATTTT.